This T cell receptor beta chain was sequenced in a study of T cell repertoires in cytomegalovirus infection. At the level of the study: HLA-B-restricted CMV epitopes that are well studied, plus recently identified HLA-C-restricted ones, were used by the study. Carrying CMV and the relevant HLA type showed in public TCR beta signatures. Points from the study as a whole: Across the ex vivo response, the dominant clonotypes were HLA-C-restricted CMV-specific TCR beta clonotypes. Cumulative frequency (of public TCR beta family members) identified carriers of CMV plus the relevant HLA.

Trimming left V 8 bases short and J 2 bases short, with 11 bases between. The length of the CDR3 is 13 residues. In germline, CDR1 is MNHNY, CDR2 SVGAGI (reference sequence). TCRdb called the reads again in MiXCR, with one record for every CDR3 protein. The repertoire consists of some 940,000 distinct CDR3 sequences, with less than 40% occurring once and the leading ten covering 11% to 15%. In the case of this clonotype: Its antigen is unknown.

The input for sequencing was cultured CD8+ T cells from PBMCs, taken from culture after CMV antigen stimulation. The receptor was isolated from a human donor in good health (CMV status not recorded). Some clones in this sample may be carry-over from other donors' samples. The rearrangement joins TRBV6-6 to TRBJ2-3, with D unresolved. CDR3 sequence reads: CASGKHYTDTQYF. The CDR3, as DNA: TGTGCCAGCGGGAAACATTACACAGATACGCAGTATTTT.